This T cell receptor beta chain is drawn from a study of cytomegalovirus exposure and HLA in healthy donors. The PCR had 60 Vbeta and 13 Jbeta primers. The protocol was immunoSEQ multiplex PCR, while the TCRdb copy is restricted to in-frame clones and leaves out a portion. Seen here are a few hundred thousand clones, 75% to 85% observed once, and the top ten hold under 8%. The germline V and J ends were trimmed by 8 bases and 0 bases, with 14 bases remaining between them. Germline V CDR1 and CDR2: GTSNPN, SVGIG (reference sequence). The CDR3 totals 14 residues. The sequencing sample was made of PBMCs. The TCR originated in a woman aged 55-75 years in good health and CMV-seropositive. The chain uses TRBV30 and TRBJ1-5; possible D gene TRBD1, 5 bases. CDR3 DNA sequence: TGTGCCGCGCGACAGAGAAATAGCAATCAGCCCCAGCATTTT. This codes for CAARQRNSNQPQHF.